This T cell receptor beta chain was sequenced in a study of monozygotic twins with inflammatory bowel disease. Broader study findings: Inverse Simpson values showed less TCRbeta diversity in IBD patients than in their healthy co-twins.

Germline V gives CDR1 SGHRS, CDR2 YFSETQ. This CDR3 has 14 residues. Someone took an approximately 2.5 ml blood sample from each of the donors. Whole-blood RNA isolation (total RNA) proceeded without T cell sorting. TCRdb re-called the 5' RACE reads; every CDR3 protein appears as one record, without DNA. The sample has 200,000 to 250,000 distinct CDR3 sequences, and its top ten clones hold approximately 1.5%. With regard to this clonotype: Its target is not known.

This TCR derives from a human donor with ulcerative colitis or Crohn's disease, or a healthy co-twin of an affected twin (not recorded which). The V gene is TRBV5-1, the J gene TRBJ2-3. Material: blood. CDR3 sequence reads: CASSLRQNTDTQYF.